This T cell receptor beta chain is from a study of shared clonotypes between healthy human individuals. General study points: Shared clonotypes: about 5.3% naive CD4, under 4% naive CD8, around 2.4% memory CD4, about 0.41% memory CD8. Lower generation probabilities were found for non-shared clonotypes than for those shared by all four donors.

In regard to this clone: The antigen remains unidentified.

CDR3 length: 15 amino acids. Germline V gives CDR1 SGHTA, CDR2 FQGNSA. V gave up 5 bases and J gave up 2 bases, with 15 bases separating them. The DNA input per sorted-subset replicate PCR was 200 ng, corresponding to some 30,000 T cell genomes. Some clones are missing from TCRdb's copy, which holds only in-frame ones; the method was immunoSEQ multiplex PCR. The sample yields 600,000 to 750,000 clones, 80% to 95% seen once. Healthy adults negative for HIV, lacking recent acute infections or vaccinations, served as donors. J is TRBJ1-2 and V is TRBV7-2, with D hard to call. Material: memory CD8+ T cells from PBMCs. Subset denoted: CD45RO+ cells pooled with CCR7-negative TemRA cells. The sequence was obtained from a man between 18 and 35 years old in good health. Some clones in this sample may be carry-over from other donors' samples. CDR3: CASSPITVLNYGYTF. The DNA of the CDR3 is TGTGCCAGCAGCCCCATAACTGTACTAAACTATGGCTACACCTTC.